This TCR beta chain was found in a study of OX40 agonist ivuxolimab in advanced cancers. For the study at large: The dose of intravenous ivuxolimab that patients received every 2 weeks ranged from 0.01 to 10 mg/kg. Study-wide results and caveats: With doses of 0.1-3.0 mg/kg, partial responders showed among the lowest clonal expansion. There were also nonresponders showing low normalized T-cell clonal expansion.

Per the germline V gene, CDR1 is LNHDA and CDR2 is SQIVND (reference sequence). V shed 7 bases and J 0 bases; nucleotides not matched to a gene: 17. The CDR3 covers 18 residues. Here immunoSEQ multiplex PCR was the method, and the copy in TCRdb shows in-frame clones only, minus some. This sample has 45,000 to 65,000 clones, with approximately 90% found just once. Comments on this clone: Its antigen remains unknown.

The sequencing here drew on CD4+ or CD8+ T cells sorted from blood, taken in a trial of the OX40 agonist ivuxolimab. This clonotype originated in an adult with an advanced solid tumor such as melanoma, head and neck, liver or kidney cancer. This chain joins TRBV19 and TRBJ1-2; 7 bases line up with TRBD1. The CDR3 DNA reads TGTGCCAGTAAGAAGGGCCGACAGGGTGAGGGTGCTAACTATGGCTACACCTTC. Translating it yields CASKKGRQGEGANYGYTF. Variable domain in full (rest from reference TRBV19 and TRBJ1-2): DGGITQSPKYLFRKEGQNVTLSCEQNLNHDAMYWYRQDPGQGLRLIYYSQIVNDFQKGDIAEGYSVSREKKESFPLTVTSAQKNPTAFYLCASKKGRQGEGANYGYTFGSGTRLTVV.